The next 16 T cell receptor beta chains were all read from a single sample in a study of a mutant IDH1 vaccine in newly diagnosed glioma. Time point noted: week 5, during vaccination. The investigators gave 300 ug of mutant IDH1 20-mer peptide in each vaccine dose, together with topical imiquimod. These receptors' antigens are unknown. Data came from immunoSEQ multiplex PCR; TCRdb stores just in-frame clones and leaves some out. The sample has around 46,000 clones, around 78% seen once. Sequenced material: PBMCs, taken from a glioma patient whose treatment included an IDH1 peptide vaccine. These receptors all come from a man aged 50-59 years with glioma.

The V and J genes are TRBV14 and TRBJ1-1; D not certain. The CDR3 covers 13 residues. V was shortened by 4 bases and J by 0 bases, with 6 bases between the two germline ends. Germline V CDR1 and CDR2: SGHDN, FVKESK. CDR3 loop: CASSPGMNTEAFF. In DNA, the CDR3 is TGTGCCAGCAGCCCCGGGATGAACACTGAAGCTTTCTTT. The full variable domain, in which reference TRBV14 and TRBJ1-1 provide the parts outside the CDR3, is EAGVTQFPSHSVIEKGQTVTLRCDPISGHDNLYWYRRVMGKEIKFLLHFVKESKQDESGMPNNRFLAERTGGTYSTLKVQPAELEDSGVYFCASSPGMNTEAFFGQGTRLTVV.

The chain recombines TRBV28 with TRBJ2-7; no clear D. This CDR3 spans 13 amino acids. Per the germline V gene, CDR1 is MDHEN and CDR2 is SYDVKM. V shed 7 bases and J shed 3 bases, with 13 bases lying between them. CDR3: CASTTTDVYEQYF. The CDR3 nucleotides read TGTGCCAGCACCACCACAGACGTCTACGAGCAGTACTTC.

The chain employs TRBV5-1 and TRBJ2-2; D uncertain. Deletions cut 0 bases from V and 0 bases from J, with 6 bases between. CDR3 length: 15 amino acids. CDR1 is SGHRS, CDR2 YFSETQ, per germline. The CDR3 reads CASSLVRSNTGELFF. DNA for the CDR3: TGCGCCAGCAGCTTGGTACGGTCGAACACCGGGGAGCTGTTTTTT.

CDR3 sequence (DNA): TGTGCCAGTACCCAACGGAAGGCGACGGTCCTAGGCTACACCTTC. This gives the protein CASTQRKATVLGYTF. V is TRBV19 and J is TRBJ1-2; unclear D gene. The V gene lost 7 bases and the J gene lost 8 bases, with 23 bases spanning the gap. Germline V lookup: CDR1 LNHDA, CDR2 SQIVND (reference sequence). The CDR3 totals 15 residues.

J is TRBJ2-7 and V is TRBV2; no firm D call. Germline V gives CDR1 SNHLY, CDR2 FYNNEI. There are 15 residues in the CDR3. V lost 6 bases to trimming and J lost 0 bases, with 15 bases between them. The CDR3 DNA sequence: TGTGCCAGCAGGGTTGACGGTCTAAGCTCCTACGAGCAGTACTTC. Its protein is CASRVDGLSSYEQYF.

This clone was picked up one time. This rearrangement joins TRBV5-1 to TRBJ2-3, with a tentative D call TRBD1 (5 bases). CDR3 length: 13 residues. Germline V gene lookup returns CDR1 SGHRS and CDR2 YFSETQ. Trimming shortened V by 4 bases and J by 4 bases, and 10 bases separated the two germline ends. The CDR3 DNA sequence: TGCGCCAGCAGCCCGCAGGGTTCAGATACGCAGTATTTT. Amino acids: CASSPQGSDTQYF. The whole variable domain, remainder taken from reference TRBV5-1 and TRBJ2-3, is KAGVTQTPRYLIKTRGQQVTLSCSPISGHRSVSWYQQTPGQGLQFLFEYFSETQRNKGNFPGRFSGRQFSNSRSEMNVSTLELGDSALYLCASSPQGSDTQYFGPGTRLTVL.

The J gene is TRBJ1-3, the V gene TRBV5-1; D is unclear. Germline V CDR1 and CDR2: SGHRS, YFSETQ. Deletions cut 7 bases from V and 0 bases from J, with 14 bases between. This CDR3 is built from 15 residues. The chain's CDR3 is CASCEVPVSGNTIYF. The CDR3 DNA reads as TGCGCCAGCTGTGAGGTCCCTGTCTCTGGAAACACCATATATTTT.

This chain joins TRBV5-1 and TRBJ2-3; 9 bases align to TRBD2. V lost 0 bases to trimming and J lost 5 bases; unmatched junction nucleotides: 10. Germline loops: CDR1 SGHRS, CDR2 YFSETQ. CDR3 length: 17 residues. CDR3 sequence reads: CASSLAYAGGGEDTQYF. CDR3 DNA sequence: TGCGCCAGCAGCTTGGCTTACGCGGGGGGGGGCGAAGATACGCAGTATTTT. The full variable domain, in which reference TRBV5-1 and TRBJ2-3 provide the parts outside the CDR3, is KAGVTQTPRYLIKTRGQQVTLSCSPISGHRSVSWYQQTPGQGLQFLFEYFSETQRNKGNFPGRFSGRQFSNSRSEMNVSTLELGDSALYLCASSLAYAGGGEDTQYFGPGTRLTVL.

This clone was counted a single time. The chain has TRBV9 and TRBJ2-1; TRBD1 aligns across 8 bases. V lost 2 bases and J lost 10; bases outside the gene matches: 11. Germline V CDR1 and CDR2: SGDLS, YYNGEE. This CDR3 comprises 15 residues. This chain's CDR3 is CASSVRQGARGEQFF. The DNA of the CDR3 is TGTGCCAGCAGCGTCCGGCAGGGGGCTAGGGGGGAGCAGTTCTTC.

This clone was detected once. This rearrangement joins TRBV2 to TRBJ1-5; D gene uncertain. Trimming left V 5 bases short and J 5 bases short, with 16 bases between. CDR1 and CDR2 (germline): SNHLY, FYNNEI. The CDR3 covers 15 residues. The CDR3 sequence is CASSMAGPRDQPQHF. The DNA for the CDR3 is TGTGCCAGCAGTATGGCAGGTCCTCGAGATCAGCCCCAGCATTTT.

The chain has TRBV6-1 and TRBJ2-5; D may be TRBD2 (6 bases). CDR3 size: 13 residues. Germline CDR1 MNHNS, CDR2 SASEGT. V shed 4 bases and J shed 4 bases, with 10 bases lying between them. CDR3 loop: CASSGGGTETQYF. CDR3 nucleotide sequence: TGTGCCAGCAGTGGGGGAGGTACAGAGACCCAGTACTTC.

This clone was observed a few times. The chain is built from TRBV19 and TRBJ1-5, with TRBD1 identical over 11 bases. The V gene end was trimmed by 2 bases and the J gene end by 6 bases; junction bases not matched to a gene: 3. Germline V gene data show CDR1 as LNHDA and CDR2 as SQIVND (reference sequence). CDR3 length: 15 residues. For the CDR3, the DNA is TGTGCCAGTAGTATAAGGGACAGGGGGAGTCAGCCCCAGCATTTT. Amino acids: CASSIRDRGSQPQHF.

V gene TRBV27 combines with J gene TRBJ2-7; D possibly corresponds to TRBD2 (6 bases). The V gene's germline CDR1 is MNHEY and CDR2 SMNVEV (reference sequence). The CDR3 consists of 14 residues. V lost 3 bases, J lost 3 bases, and 12 bases lay in between. The CDR3 reads CASSFGGGFYEQYF. The CDR3 DNA reads TGTGCCAGCAGTTTCGGGGGAGGATTCTACGAGCAGTACTTC.

This rearrangement joins TRBV5-6 to TRBJ2-7, with D unresolved. V lost 1 base and J lost 4, with 3 bases in between. The CDR3 has 11 amino acids. Germline loops: CDR1 SGHDT, CDR2 YYEEEE. CDR3 DNA sequence: TGTGCCAGCAGCTTGCGATACGAGCAGTACTTC. Protein sequence: CASSLRYEQYF.

This clone has only one observation. The chain is built from TRBV5-6 and TRBJ1-1, with D tentatively TRBD1 (6 bases). Trimming took 1 base from V and 4 from J, leaving 11 bases between them. This CDR3 comprises 14 residues. The V gene's germline CDR1 is SGHDT and CDR2 YYEEEE. The CDR3 DNA reads TGTGCCAGCAGCTTGCGGGGGCCGAGCACTGAAGCTTTCTTT. This codes for CASSLRGPSTEAFF.

V gene TRBV4-2 combines with J gene TRBJ1-2; D gene unclear. The CDR3 is made up of 14 amino acids. Germline V gene data show CDR1 as LGHNA and CDR2 as YNFKEQ. Trimming left V 1 base short and J 1 base short, with 7 bases between. DNA for the CDR3: TGTGCCAGCAGCCAAGCGGGGAGTAACTATGGCTACACCTTC. Translation: CASSQAGSNYGYTF.